This T cell receptor (beta chain) was obtained from a study of T-cell memory formation after mild COVID-19. Study context: TCR clusters showed largely donor specificity.

General study findings and limits: Balance between CD4 and CD8 was seen in clones contracting day 15 to 85, and a CD4+ lean was seen in later expanders.

After 5'RACE with constant-segment primers, TCR alpha and TCR beta cDNA libraries carrying sample barcodes and UMIs were obtained. Via MiXCR, TCRdb re-called the 5' RACE reads, giving one row per CDR3 protein. This repertoire shows more than 35,000 distinct CDR3 sequences, about 6.1% found once; its top ten account for more than 0.7%. This clonotype was observed at least ten times. Its target is not known. CDR3 length: 14 residues. V lost 3 bases and J lost 3; bases outside the gene matches: 6. The V gene's germline CDR1 is DFQATT and CDR2 SNEGSKA (reference sequence). This chain uses TRBV20-1 with TRBJ2-3; the match to TRBD2 covers 7 bases. The sequencing sample was made of PBMCs or a T cell subset sorted from them (not recorded which). This receptor was obtained from an adult who had mild COVID-19 (a few samples of this study predate the infection). Cell type and time point are not known. CDR3 nucleotide sequence: TGCAGTGCTAGTGGGAGGGCGGGGACAGATACGCAGTATTTT. It codes for CSASGRAGTDTQYF.